The 20 T cell receptor beta chains below were found in one sample sequenced in a study of graft-versus-host responses after intestinal transplantation. What these receptors recognize is not known. Profiled with immunoSEQ multiplex PCR; TCRdb holds only in-frame clones, not every one. The repertoire has 80,000 to 90,000 clones, 85% to 90% of them found once; the top ten carry around 0.11%. Material: unstimulated CD4+ T cells sorted from spleen or lymph node cells, obtained before intestinal transplant. These receptors were collected from a human donor who received an intestinal transplant.

V is TRBV5-6 and J is TRBJ1-2; a weak D match, TRBD1 (5 bases). V was shortened by 4 bases and J by 3 bases, with 13 bases between the two germline ends. Germline V gene sequence: CDR1 SGHDT, CDR2 YYEEEE. The CDR3 is 14 amino acids. The CDR3 DNA reads as TGTGCCAGCAGCCCGGGGGGACCGCACTATGGCTACACCTTC. This encodes CASSPGGPHYGYTF.

The chain joins TRBV5-4 to TRBJ1-2, with a weak D call TRBD1 (6 bases). The CDR3 loop spans 14 amino acids. Trimming pared 0 bases from V and 2 bases from J, leaving 8 bases between. Germline CDR1 reads SGHNT; CDR2 reads YYREEE (reference sequence). The DNA for the CDR3 is TGTGCCAGCAGCTTGGGTCAGGGGAACTATGGCTACACCTTC. Protein: CASSLGQGNYGYTF.

The gene calls are TRBV5-1 and TRBJ2-1, with D possibly TRBD1 on 6 matching bases. The CDR3 runs to 16 residues. Germline V lookup: CDR1 SGHRS, CDR2 YFSETQ. V was shortened by 0 bases and J by 3 bases, with 13 bases between the two germline ends. The chain's CDR3 is CASSLDGQSDYNEQFF. CDR3 nucleotides: TGCGCCAGCAGCTTGGATGGACAGAGCGACTACAATGAGCAGTTCTTC.

This sequence joins TRBV29-1 and TRBJ2-3, with TRBD2 identical over 7 bases. After removal of 4 bases from V and 0 bases from J, the junction contained 1 base not matched to a gene. In germline, CDR1 is SQVTM, CDR2 ANQGSEA. The CDR3 is made up of 13 amino acids. The DNA of the CDR3 is TGCAGCGTTGCGGGGGGTAGCACAGATACGCAGTATTTT. Translation gives CSVAGGSTDTQYF.

J is TRBJ2-3 and V is TRBV5-1, with TRBD1 identical over 9 bases. CDR3 length: 16 amino acids. The trim removed 2 bases at V and 3 bases at J, leaving 7 bases unmatched. From germline, CDR1 is SGHRS and CDR2 YFSETQ. The CDR3 sequence: CASSFTGGAVTDTQYF. For the CDR3, the DNA is TGCGCCAGCAGCTTTACAGGGGGCGCGGTTACAGATACGCAGTATTTT.

The V gene is TRBV19, the J gene TRBJ2-7; D is perhaps TRBD2 (6 bases). The ends were cut back, 6 bases at V and 0 bases at J, with 15 bases in the middle. The CDR3 consists of 15 residues. The germline CDR1 and CDR2 sequences are LNHDA and SQIVND (reference sequence). This CDR3 reads CASSRERKSSYEQYF. As DNA, the CDR3 is TGTGCCAGTAGCCGGGAGCGCAAGAGCTCCTACGAGCAGTACTTC. The variable domain in full, completed from reference TRBV19 and TRBJ2-7, reads DGGITQSPKYLFRKEGQNVTLSCEQNLNHDAMYWYRQDPGQGLRLIYYSQIVNDFQKGDIAEGYSVSREKKESFPLTVTSAQKNPTAFYLCASSRERKSSYEQYFGPGTRLTVT.

The chain links TRBV18 to TRBJ1-1; D gene uncertain. The germline V and J ends were trimmed by 6 bases and 3 bases, with 5 bases remaining between them. Germline CDR1 is KGHSH and CDR2 is LQKENI. CDR3 length: 11 residues. CDR3 DNA: TGTGCCAGCTCGGCGGACACTGAAGCTTTCTTT. It specifies CASSADTEAFF. The full variable domain, its missing parts supplied by reference TRBV18 and TRBJ1-1, is NAGVMQNPRHLVRRRGQEARLRCSPMKGHSHVYWYRQLPEEGLKFMVYLQKENIIDESGMPKERFSAEFPKEGPSILRIQQVVRGDSAAYFCASSADTEAFFGQGTRLTVV.

The V and J genes are TRBV6-6 and TRBJ1-4, with D unclear. The V end was cut by 7 bases, the J end by 8 bases, with 8 bases between. Germline V gene data show CDR1 as MNHNY and CDR2 as SVGAGI (reference sequence). The CDR3 loop spans 11 amino acids. The CDR3 coding sequence is TGTGCCAGCAATTATCTCGAAAAACTGTTTTTT. This codes for CASNYLEKLFF.

This chain links TRBV23-1 with TRBJ1-2, with TRBD1 as a possible D gene (6 bases). TRBV23-1 is designated an ORF whose function remains uncertain. V gave up 6 bases and J gave up 3 bases, with 14 bases separating them. This CDR3 comprises 14 residues. The CDR3 loop is CASRPGQFDYGYTF. For the CDR3, the DNA is TGCGCCAGCAGACCCGGACAGTTTGACTATGGCTACACCTTC.

The chain uses TRBV9 and TRBJ1-1; no definite D call. The CDR3 is 13 amino acids. V lost 0 bases to trimming and J lost 3 bases, with 6 bases between them. Germline CDR1 and CDR2: SGDLS and YYNGEE. CDR3 sequence (DNA): TGTGCCAGCAGCGTAGACAGTTACACTGAAGCTTTCTTT. It translates to CASSVDSYTEAFF.

The rearrangement joins TRBV5-1 to TRBJ2-5; the D gene is possibly TRBD2 (7 bases). The CDR3 sequence is 16 residues long. The V gene lost 0 bases and the J gene lost 5 bases, with 17 bases spanning the gap. Per germline, CDR1 SGHRS and CDR2 YFSETQ. Written as DNA, the CDR3 is TGCGCCAGCAGCTTGGTGGGGGGGGCCCCCTCCGAGACCCAGTACTTC. Translated: CASSLVGGAPSETQYF.

The chain carries TRBV9 and TRBJ1-2; tentatively, D is TRBD1 (5 bases). The CDR3 contains 15 residues. Deletions cut 1 base from V and 0 bases from J, with 10 bases between. The germline V gene encodes CDR1 SGDLS and CDR2 YYNGEE. The CDR3 nucleotides are TGTGCCAGCAGCGTAACAGGAGCAGCTAACTATGGCTACACCTTC. Its translation: CASSVTGAANYGYTF.

The CDR3 DNA reads TGTGCCAGTAGTATAGATCCCCTCGGGGGTTTGGAGACCCAGTACTTC. Translation: CASSIDPLGGLETQYF. This chain uses TRBV19 with TRBJ2-5, with D maybe TRBD2 (6 bases). Trimming left V 0 bases short and J 5 bases short, with 16 bases between. The length of the CDR3 is 16 residues. Per germline, CDR1 LNHDA and CDR2 SQIVND (reference sequence).

The J gene is TRBJ1-6, the V gene TRBV7-8, with 7 bases matching TRBD1. Trimming cost V 0 bases and J 12 bases; bases outside gene matches: 5. The CDR3 covers 14 residues. The germline CDR1 and CDR2 sequences are SGHVS and FQNEAQ. The CDR3 region has the DNA TGTGCCAGCAGCTTAGCCCAGGGGGGACTACCCCTCCACTTT. It translates to CASSLAQGGLPLHF. Together with reference TRBV7-8 and TRBJ1-6, the CDR3 gives the full variable domain: GAGVSQSPRYKVAKRGQDVALRCDPISGHVSLFWYQQALGQGPEFLTYFQNEAQLDKSGLPSDRFFAERPEGSVSTLKIQRTQQEDSAVYLCASSLAQGGLPLHFGNGTRLTVT.

The gene calls are TRBV11-2 and TRBJ1-5; possible D gene TRBD1, 6 bases. CDR3 length equals 14 residues. Germline V lookup: CDR1 SGHAT, CDR2 FQNNGV. With 6 bases removed from V and 4 bases from J, the gap between germline ends came to 13 bases. CDR3 in DNA: TGTGCCAGCAGTCAAACAGGGTTAAATCAGCCCCAGCATTTT. Protein sequence: CASSQTGLNQPQHF.

Only one count was recorded for this clone. The chain employs TRBV5-1 and TRBJ1-3, with no clear D. V gave up 4 bases and J gave up 4 bases, with 18 bases separating them. Germline V lookup: CDR1 SGHRS, CDR2 YFSETQ. The CDR3 length is 16 residues. The CDR3 DNA sequence: TGCGCCAGCAGCCCGGGAGATCATGGTCGCGGAAACACCATATATTTT. As protein: CASSPGDHGRGNTIYF.

The rearrangement links TRBV2 to TRBJ1-2; 9 bases line up with TRBD1. J lost 8 bases, V lost 6 bases, and 4 bases had no gene match. Germline V CDR1 and CDR2: SNHLY, FYNNEI. The CDR3 length is 12 residues. The CDR3 DNA reads as TGTGCCAGCAGGGGACAGGGTGACGGCTACACCTTC. Its translation: CASRGQGDGYTF.

The chain joins TRBV6-4 to TRBJ2-3, with 7 bases aligning to TRBD1. This CDR3 region has 15 residues. V lost 3 bases to trimming and J lost 1 base; unmatched junction nucleotides: 4. Germline values: CDR1 MRHNA, CDR2 SNTAGT. The DNA for the CDR3 is TGTGCCAGCAGTGAGATAGGGACAGGCACAGATACGCAGTATTTT. Translation: CASSEIGTGTDTQYF.

The chain carries TRBV7-9 and TRBJ1-5; 7 nucleotides line up with TRBD1. Losses at the gene ends were 4 bases for V and 6 bases for J; bases not matched to a gene: 6. The CDR3 has 14 residues. CDR1 is SEHNR and CDR2 is FQNEAQ in the germline V gene (reference sequence). The CDR3 loop reads CASSSTGVGQPQHF. Written as DNA, the CDR3 is TGTGCCAGCAGCTCAACAGGGGTGGGTCAGCCCCAGCATTTT.

The chain links TRBV2 to TRBJ1-1, with D perhaps TRBD1 (6 bases). CDR3 size: 14 residues. Germline values: CDR1 SNHLY, CDR2 FYNNEI. The germline V and J ends were trimmed by 3 bases and 5 bases, with 13 bases remaining between them. This CDR3 is CASSDATRGTEAFF. The CDR3 DNA reads TGTGCCAGCAGTGATGCGACGAGGGGGACTGAAGCTTTCTTT.